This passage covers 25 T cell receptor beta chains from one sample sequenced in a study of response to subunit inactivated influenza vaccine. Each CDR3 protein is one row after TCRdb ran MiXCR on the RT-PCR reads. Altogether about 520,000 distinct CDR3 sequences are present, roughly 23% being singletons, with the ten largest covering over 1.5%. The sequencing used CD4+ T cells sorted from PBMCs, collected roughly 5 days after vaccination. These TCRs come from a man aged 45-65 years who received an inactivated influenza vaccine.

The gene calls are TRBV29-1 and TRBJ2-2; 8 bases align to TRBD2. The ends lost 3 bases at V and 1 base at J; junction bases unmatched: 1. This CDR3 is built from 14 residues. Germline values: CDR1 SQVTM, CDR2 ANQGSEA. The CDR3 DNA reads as TGCAGCGTTGACACTAGCGGGAACACCGGGGAGCTGTTTTTT. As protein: CSVDTSGNTGELFF.

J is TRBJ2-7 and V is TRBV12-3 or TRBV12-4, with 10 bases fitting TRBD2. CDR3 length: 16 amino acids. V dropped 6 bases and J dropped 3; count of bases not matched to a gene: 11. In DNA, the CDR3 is TGTGCCAGCAGCGCTAGCGGGGGCTATCAGGACTACGAGCAGTACTTC. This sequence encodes CASSASGGYQDYEQYF.

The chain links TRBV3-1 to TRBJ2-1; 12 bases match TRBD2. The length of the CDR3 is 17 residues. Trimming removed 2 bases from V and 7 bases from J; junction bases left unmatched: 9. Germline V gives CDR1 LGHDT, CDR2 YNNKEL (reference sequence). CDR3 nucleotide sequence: TGTGCCAGCAGCCAACGGGTACTAGCGGGGGGTCTTAATGAGCAGTTCTTC. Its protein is CASSQRVLAGGLNEQFF.

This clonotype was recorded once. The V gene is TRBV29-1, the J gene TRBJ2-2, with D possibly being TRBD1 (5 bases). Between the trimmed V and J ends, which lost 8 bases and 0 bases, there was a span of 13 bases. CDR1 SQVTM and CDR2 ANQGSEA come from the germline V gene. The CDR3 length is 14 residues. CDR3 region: CSIRTLSNTGELFF. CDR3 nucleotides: TGCAGCATTAGGACACTCTCGAACACCGGGGAGCTGTTTTTT.

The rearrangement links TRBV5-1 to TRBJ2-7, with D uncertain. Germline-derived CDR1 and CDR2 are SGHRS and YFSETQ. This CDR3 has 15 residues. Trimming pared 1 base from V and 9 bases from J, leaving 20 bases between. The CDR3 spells CASSLSSSGPQRQYF. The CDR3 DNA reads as TGCGCCAGCAGCTTGTCCTCATCAGGACCCCAGCGGCAGTACTTC. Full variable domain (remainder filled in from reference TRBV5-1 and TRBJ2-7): KAGVTQTPRYLIKTRGQQVTLSCSPISGHRSVSWYQQTPGQGLQFLFEYFSETQRNKGNFPGRFSGRQFSNSRSEMNVSTLELGDSALYLCASSLSSSGPQRQYFGPGTRLTVT.

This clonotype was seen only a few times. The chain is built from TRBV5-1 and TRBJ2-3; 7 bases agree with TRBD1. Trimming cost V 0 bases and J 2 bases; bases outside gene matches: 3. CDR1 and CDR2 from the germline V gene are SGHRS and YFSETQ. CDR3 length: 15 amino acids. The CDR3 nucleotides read TGCGCCAGCAGCTTGGTGACAGGGATCACAGATACGCAGTATTTT. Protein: CASSLVTGITDTQYF. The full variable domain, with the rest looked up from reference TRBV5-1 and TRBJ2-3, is KAGVTQTPRYLIKTRGQQVTLSCSPISGHRSVSWYQQTPGQGLQFLFEYFSETQRNKGNFPGRFSGRQFSNSRSEMNVSTLELGDSALYLCASSLVTGITDTQYFGPGTRLTVL.

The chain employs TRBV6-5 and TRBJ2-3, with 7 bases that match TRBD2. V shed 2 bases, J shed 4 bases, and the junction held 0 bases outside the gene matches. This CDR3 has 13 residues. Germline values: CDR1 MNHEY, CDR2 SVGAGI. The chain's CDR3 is CASSYRGADTQYF. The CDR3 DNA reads TGTGCCAGCAGTTACCGGGGGGCAGATACGCAGTATTTT.

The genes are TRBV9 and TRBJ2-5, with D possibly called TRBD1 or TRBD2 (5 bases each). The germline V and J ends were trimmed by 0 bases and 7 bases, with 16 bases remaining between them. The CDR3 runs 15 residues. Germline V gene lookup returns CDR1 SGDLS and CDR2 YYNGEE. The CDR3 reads CASSVEGTGPGTQYF. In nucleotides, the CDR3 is TGTGCCAGCAGCGTAGAAGGGACCGGGCCGGGGACCCAGTACTTC.

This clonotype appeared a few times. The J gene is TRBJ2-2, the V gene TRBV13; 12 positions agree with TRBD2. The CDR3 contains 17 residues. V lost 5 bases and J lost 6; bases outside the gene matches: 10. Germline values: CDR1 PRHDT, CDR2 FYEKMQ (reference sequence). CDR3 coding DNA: TGTGCCAGCAGCGCCAGACTAGCGGGGGTCGTAGCCGGGGAGCTGTTTTTT. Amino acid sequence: CASSARLAGVVAGELFF. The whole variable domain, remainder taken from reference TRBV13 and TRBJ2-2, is AAGVIQSPRHLIKEKRETATLKCYPIPRHDTVYWYQQGPGQDPQFLISFYEKMQSDKGSIPDRFSAQQFSDYHSELNMSSLELGDSALYFCASSARLAGVVAGELFFGEGSRLTVL.

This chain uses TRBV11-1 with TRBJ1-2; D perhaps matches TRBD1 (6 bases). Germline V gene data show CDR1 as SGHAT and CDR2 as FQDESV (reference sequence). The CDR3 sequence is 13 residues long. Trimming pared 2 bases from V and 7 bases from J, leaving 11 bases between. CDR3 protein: CASSLTGPGGYTF. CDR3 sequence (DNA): TGTGCCAGCAGCTTAACAGGGCCGGGTGGCTACACCTTC.

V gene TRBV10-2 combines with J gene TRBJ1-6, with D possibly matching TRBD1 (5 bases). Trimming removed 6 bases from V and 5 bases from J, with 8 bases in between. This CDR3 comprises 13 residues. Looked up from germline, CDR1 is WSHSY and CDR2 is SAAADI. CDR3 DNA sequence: TGCGCCAGCAGCCGACAGAATAATTCACCCCTCCACTTT. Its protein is CASSRQNNSPLHF.

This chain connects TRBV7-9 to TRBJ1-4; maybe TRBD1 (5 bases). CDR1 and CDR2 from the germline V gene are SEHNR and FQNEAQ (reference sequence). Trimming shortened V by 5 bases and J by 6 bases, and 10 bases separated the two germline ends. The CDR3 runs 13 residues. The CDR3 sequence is CASSPGGYEKLFF. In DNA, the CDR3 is TGTGCCAGCAGCCCCGGGGGTTATGAAAAACTGTTTTTT.

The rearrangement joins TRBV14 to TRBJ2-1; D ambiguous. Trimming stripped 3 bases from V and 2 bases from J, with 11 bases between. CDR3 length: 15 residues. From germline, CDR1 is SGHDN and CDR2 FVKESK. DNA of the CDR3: TGTGCCAGCAGCCAGATATCGGCCCCCTACAATGAGCAGTTCTTC. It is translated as CASSQISAPYNEQFF.

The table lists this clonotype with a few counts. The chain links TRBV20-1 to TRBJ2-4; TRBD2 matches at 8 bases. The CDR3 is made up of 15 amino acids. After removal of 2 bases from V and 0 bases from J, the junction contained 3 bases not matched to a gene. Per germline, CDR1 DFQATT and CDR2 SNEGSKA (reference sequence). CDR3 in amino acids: CSARHSGVAKNIQYF. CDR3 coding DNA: TGCAGTGCTAGACATAGCGGGGTAGCCAAAAACATTCAGTACTTC.

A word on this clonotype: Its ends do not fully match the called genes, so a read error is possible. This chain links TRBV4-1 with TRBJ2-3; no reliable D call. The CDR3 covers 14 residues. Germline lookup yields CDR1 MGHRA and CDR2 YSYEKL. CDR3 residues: CASSQGLPPDTQYF. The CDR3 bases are TGCGCCAGCAGCCAAGGTTTGCCGCCAGACACGCAGTATTTT.

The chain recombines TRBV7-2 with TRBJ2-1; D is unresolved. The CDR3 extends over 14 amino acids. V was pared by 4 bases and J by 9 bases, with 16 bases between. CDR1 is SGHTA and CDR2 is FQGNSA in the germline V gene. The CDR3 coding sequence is TGTGCCAGCAGCTACGTCGCGGAAGGTCTTGAGCAGTTCTTC. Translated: CASSYVAEGLEQFF.

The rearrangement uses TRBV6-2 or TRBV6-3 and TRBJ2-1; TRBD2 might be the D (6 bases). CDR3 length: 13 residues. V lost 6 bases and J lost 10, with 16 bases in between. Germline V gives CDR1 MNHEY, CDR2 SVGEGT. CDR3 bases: TGTGCCAGCAGCTGGACTACCCTTCGGGAGCAGTTCTTC. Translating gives CASSWTTLREQFF.

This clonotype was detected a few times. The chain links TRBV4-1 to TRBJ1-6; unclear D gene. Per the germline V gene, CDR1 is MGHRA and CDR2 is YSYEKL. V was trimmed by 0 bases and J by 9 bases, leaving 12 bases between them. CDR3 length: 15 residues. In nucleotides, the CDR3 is TGCGCCAGCAGCCAAGAGGGAGGGAAAGTTTCACCCCTCCACTTT. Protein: CASSQEGGKVSPLHF.

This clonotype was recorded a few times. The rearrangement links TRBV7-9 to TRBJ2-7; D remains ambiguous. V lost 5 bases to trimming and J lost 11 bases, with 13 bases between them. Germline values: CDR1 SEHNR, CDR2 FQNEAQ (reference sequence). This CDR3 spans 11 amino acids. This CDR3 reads CASSPHSDKYF. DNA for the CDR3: TGTGCCAGCAGCCCCCACTCGGATAAGTACTTC.

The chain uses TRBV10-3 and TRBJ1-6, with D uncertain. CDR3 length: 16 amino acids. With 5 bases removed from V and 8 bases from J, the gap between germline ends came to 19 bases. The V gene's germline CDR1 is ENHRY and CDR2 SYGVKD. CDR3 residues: CAISPQHSPGDSPLHF. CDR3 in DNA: TGTGCCATCAGTCCACAACATAGCCCTGGGGATTCACCCCTCCACTTT.

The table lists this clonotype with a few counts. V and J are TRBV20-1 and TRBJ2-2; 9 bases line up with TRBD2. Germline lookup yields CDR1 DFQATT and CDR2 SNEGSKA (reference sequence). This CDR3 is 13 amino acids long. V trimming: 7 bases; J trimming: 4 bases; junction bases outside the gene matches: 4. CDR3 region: CSGRGGSTGELFF. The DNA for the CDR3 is TGCAGTGGGCGGGGGGGTAGCACCGGGGAGCTGTTTTTT.

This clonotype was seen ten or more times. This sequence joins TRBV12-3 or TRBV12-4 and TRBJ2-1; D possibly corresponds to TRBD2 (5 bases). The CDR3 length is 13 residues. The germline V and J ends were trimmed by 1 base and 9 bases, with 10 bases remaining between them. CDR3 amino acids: CASSLGGAREQFF. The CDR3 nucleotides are TGTGCCAGCAGTTTAGGGGGAGCCCGTGAGCAGTTCTTC.

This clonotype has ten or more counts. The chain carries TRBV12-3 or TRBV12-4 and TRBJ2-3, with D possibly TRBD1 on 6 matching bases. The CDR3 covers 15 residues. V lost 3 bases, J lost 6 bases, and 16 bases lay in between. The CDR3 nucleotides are TGTGCCAGCAGTTTGAGCACAGGGCGGTGGGATACGCAGTATTTT. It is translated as CASSLSTGRWDTQYF.

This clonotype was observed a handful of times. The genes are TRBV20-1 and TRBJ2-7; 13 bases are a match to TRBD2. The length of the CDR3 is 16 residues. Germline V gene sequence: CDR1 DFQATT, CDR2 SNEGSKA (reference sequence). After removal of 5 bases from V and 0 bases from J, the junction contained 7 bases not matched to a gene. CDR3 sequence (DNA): TGCAGTGCTTTAAGAGGGACTAGCGGGGCCTCCTACGAGCAGTACTTC. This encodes CSALRGTSGASYEQYF.

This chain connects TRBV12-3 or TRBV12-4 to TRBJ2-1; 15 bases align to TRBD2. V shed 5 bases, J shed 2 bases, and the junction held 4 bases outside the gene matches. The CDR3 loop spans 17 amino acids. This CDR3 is CASSARTSGRAYNEQFF. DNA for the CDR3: TGTGCCAGCAGTGCCAGGACTAGCGGGAGGGCCTACAATGAGCAGTTCTTC.